A single sample gave rise to the 26 T cell receptor beta chains below, sequenced in a study of shared clonotypes between healthy human individuals. Produced via immunoSEQ multiplex PCR; TCRdb's table is partial and in-frame only. Here the sample spans about 700,000 clones, around 90% being singletons. The naive CD8 fraction comprised CD45RO-negative cells positively selected for CCR7 and excluded terminally differentiated effector memory CD45RA+ cells. The sequencing input was naive CD8+ T cells sorted from blood. The receptors derive from a man aged 25 to 40 in good health.

The J gene is TRBJ2-1, the V gene TRBV11-2; TRBD2 matches at 9 bases. This CDR3 spans 16 amino acids. Germline V gene sequence: CDR1 SGHAT, CDR2 FQNNGV. After removal of 1 base from V and 2 bases from J, the junction contained 3 bases not matched to a gene. DNA of the CDR3: TGTGCCAGCAGCTTAGGAGCTAGCGGGACCTACAATGAGCAGTTCTTC. Its protein product is CASSLGASGTYNEQFF.

The chain employs TRBV9 and TRBJ2-3, with 8 bases aligning to TRBD1. The CDR3 covers 16 residues. Trimming removed 0 bases from V and 0 bases from J; junction bases left unmatched: 3. Germline lookup yields CDR1 SGDLS and CDR2 YYNGEE. The CDR3 bases are TGTGCCAGCAGCGTAGGTAGGACAGGGAGCACAGATACGCAGTATTTT. This encodes CASSVGRTGSTDTQYF.

The chain employs TRBV10-3 and TRBJ1-1; D not resolved. Germline-derived CDR1 and CDR2 are ENHRY and SYGVKD. The CDR3 is made up of 15 amino acids. Trimming shortened V by 0 bases and J by 2 bases, and 10 bases separated the two germline ends. The chain's CDR3 is CAISESRAANTEAFF. CDR3 coding DNA: TGTGCCATCAGTGAGTCGAGGGCAGCCAACACTGAAGCTTTCTTT.

The genes are TRBV28 and TRBJ2-3; 7 nucleotides align to TRBD1. CDR1 is MDHEN, CDR2 SYDVKM, per germline. There are 16 residues in the CDR3. The V and J ends lost 3 bases and 4 bases, in that order; junction bases with no gene match: 10. CDR3 amino acids: CASSFSTGVRPDTQYF. Written as DNA, the CDR3 is TGTGCCAGCAGTTTCTCAACAGGGGTAAGGCCAGATACGCAGTATTTT.

A remark on this clone: Here the CDR3 omits its conserved ending phenylalanine or tryptophan, so a read error is the likely source. The chain carries TRBV27 and TRBJ1-2; no definite D call. From germline, CDR1 is MNHEY and CDR2 SMNVEV (reference sequence). V was shortened by 6 bases and J by 5 bases, with 13 bases between the two germline ends. The CDR3 length is 13 residues. CDR3 nucleotide sequence: TGTGCCAGCAGCCGCAGGAATCTTTATGGCTACACCCTC. Protein product: CASSRRNLYGYTL.

About this clone itself: Other DNA sequences within the sample encode an identical CDR3. V usage is TRBV2 and J usage is TRBJ2-7; no clear D. The CDR3 spans 11 residues. CDR1 is SNHLY and CDR2 is FYNNEI in the germline V gene. The germline V and J ends were trimmed by 3 bases and 7 bases, with 7 bases remaining between them. CDR3 in amino acids: CASSEVPEQYF. The CDR3 DNA reads TGTGCCAGCAGTGAGGTCCCAGAGCAGTACTTC.

This chain connects TRBV30 to TRBJ2-1, with 14 bases that match TRBD2. This CDR3 has 13 amino acids. Trimming cost V 5 bases and J 8 bases; bases outside gene matches: 2. The V gene's germline CDR1 is GTSNPN and CDR2 SVGIG (reference sequence). The CDR3 DNA follows: TGTGCCTGGGGGACTAGCGGGAGCGATGAGCAGTTCTTC. Translation: CAWGTSGSDEQFF. The variable domain in full, with the rest retrieved from reference TRBV30 and TRBJ2-1, is SQTIHQWPATLVQPVGSPLSLECTVEGTSNPNLYWYRQAAGRGLQLLFYSVGIGQISSEVPQNLSASRPQDRQFILSSKKLLLSDSGFYLCAWGTSGSDEQFFGPGTRLTVL.

This clone has only a few counts. The chain uses TRBV27 and TRBJ2-6; a weak D match, TRBD1 (6 bases). V was trimmed by 6 bases and J by 3 bases, leaving 12 bases between them. Germline loops: CDR1 MNHEY, CDR2 SMNVEV (reference sequence). The CDR3 contains 15 residues. Here the CDR3 DNA reads TGTGCCAGCAGCTCTCAGGGGTTTGGGGCCAACGTCCTGACTTTC. Its translation is CASSSQGFGANVLTF.

CDR3 sequence: CASSPDFYEQYF. CDR3 sequence (DNA): TGTGCCAGCAGCCCGGACTTCTACGAGCAGTACTTC. The chain couples TRBV5-8 to TRBJ2-7, with D maybe TRBD2 (5 bases). Germline assignment: CDR1 SGHTS and CDR2 YDEGEE. Trimming took off 4 bases at V and 3 bases at J, with 8 bases between the two ends. This CDR3 region has 12 residues.

V and J are TRBV27 and TRBJ2-1; D gene ambiguous. The CDR3 extends over 13 amino acids. V lost 4 bases and J lost 7, with 11 bases in between. The germline gives CDR1 MNHEY, CDR2 SMNVEV (reference sequence). In DNA, the CDR3 is TGTGCCAGCAGTTCAGGAATTGGGAATGAGCAGTTCTTC. The encoded protein is CASSSGIGNEQFF.

This sequence joins TRBV6-4 and TRBJ2-2; D gene ambiguous. The CDR3 has 14 amino acids. Per germline, CDR1 MRHNA and CDR2 SNTAGT. The V end was cut by 2 bases, the J end by 2 bases, with 6 bases between. The CDR3: CASSDRPNTGELFF. The DNA of the CDR3 is TGTGCCAGCAGTGACAGACCTAACACCGGGGAGCTGTTTTTT.

The chain joins TRBV5-5 to TRBJ2-7, with 10 bases fitting TRBD2. V dropped 0 bases and J dropped 0; count of bases not matched to a gene: 3. The germline V gene has CDR1 SGHKS and CDR2 YYEKEE (reference sequence). The CDR3 sequence is 16 residues long. This chain's CDR3 is CASSLGGLASSYEQYF. The CDR3, as DNA: TGTGCCAGCAGCTTGGGGGGACTAGCGAGCTCCTACGAGCAGTACTTC.

The chain recombines TRBV4-1 with TRBJ1-5; D is unclear. With 2 bases removed from V and 10 bases from J, the gap between germline ends came to 12 bases. This CDR3 region has 13 residues. The germline V gene encodes CDR1 MGHRA and CDR2 YSYEKL. CDR3 sequence: CASSQQESRPQHF. The CDR3 region has the DNA TGCGCCAGCAGCCAACAAGAAAGCCGTCCCCAGCATTTT.

The chain carries TRBV19 and TRBJ2-7; D unclear. V dropped 1 base and J dropped 3 bases, with 7 bases sitting between them. CDR1 and CDR2 from the germline V gene are LNHDA and SQIVND (reference sequence). The CDR3 has 13 amino acids. The CDR3 region is CASSIGSLYEQYF. CDR3 nucleotides: TGTGCCAGTAGTATAGGATCTCTCTACGAGCAGTACTTC.

The chain employs TRBV19 and TRBJ2-2, with a weak D call TRBD2 (5 bases). Trimming shortened V by 1 base and J by 5 bases, and 11 bases separated the two germline ends. The CDR3 is 15 residues long. The germline gives CDR1 LNHDA, CDR2 SQIVND (reference sequence). CDR3 DNA sequence: TGTGCCAGTAGTATAGCCGGGGTTCAGACCGGGGAGCTGTTTTTT. This gives the protein CASSIAGVQTGELFF.

The chain uses TRBV28 and TRBJ1-2; 7 positions agree with TRBD1. J was trimmed by 5 bases and V by 2 bases; bases with no gene match: 5. The CDR3 is 14 amino acids. The V gene's germline CDR1 is MDHEN and CDR2 SYDVKM. CDR3 protein: CASSLQGGFYGYTF. The CDR3 bases are TGTGCCAGCAGTTTACAGGGGGGGTTTTATGGCTACACCTTC.

V and J are TRBV10-3 and TRBJ2-7; no clear D gene. The V end lost 5 bases, the J end lost 5 bases, and 10 bases lay between the germline ends. CDR1 and CDR2 (germline): ENHRY, SYGVKD. This CDR3 has 12 residues. CDR3 in amino acids: CAISRVGDEQYF. CDR3 coding DNA: TGTGCCATCAGTCGAGTCGGCGACGAGCAGTACTTC.

The sample holds many counts of this clone. Written as DNA, the CDR3 is TGCAGCGTTGTTTCGGGGGCTAGTCAACTGTTTTTT. Encoded protein: CSVVSGASQLFF. This sequence joins TRBV29-1 and TRBJ1-4; the D gene is possibly TRBD1 (6 bases). CDR1 and CDR2 from the germline V gene are SQVTM and ANQGSEA. V was pared by 4 bases and J by 12 bases, with 15 bases between. This CDR3 has 12 residues.

V is TRBV28 and J is TRBJ2-1; the D gene is possibly TRBD2 (6 bases). The V end was cut by 2 bases, the J end by 7 bases, with 9 bases between. The CDR3 runs to 13 residues. CDR1 is MDHEN and CDR2 is SYDVKM in the germline V gene. The CDR3 DNA reads as TGTGCCAGCAGTTTAGAGGGGAGGAATGAGCAGTTCTTC. Its protein product is CASSLEGRNEQFF.

This clone was counted a few times. The chain joins TRBV6-1 to TRBJ2-2, with TRBD2 matching 9 bases. V gave up 3 bases and J gave up 6 bases; unmatched junction bases: 8. Germline loops: CDR1 MNHNS, CDR2 SASEGT. This CDR3 spans 16 amino acids. The CDR3 region is CASSDPRREGPGELFF. The CDR3 region has the DNA TGTGCCAGCAGTGATCCCAGGCGGGAGGGCCCCGGGGAGCTGTTTTTT.

The chain carries TRBV2 and TRBJ2-7; 9 bases match TRBD2. This CDR3 has 15 amino acids. The germline gives CDR1 SNHLY, CDR2 FYNNEI. J gave up 4 bases and V 8 bases, and 12 bases lay outside the gene matches. The CDR3 DNA follows: TGTGCCAGCTTAGAGGGACTAGCTTTCTTTTACGAGCAGTACTTC. Protein sequence: CASLEGLAFFYEQYF.

This chain links TRBV7-9 with TRBJ2-7; D gene unclear. The V and J ends lost 5 bases and 2 bases respectively, with 13 bases between them. The germline CDR1 and CDR2 sequences are SEHNR and FQNEAQ (reference sequence). The CDR3 is 14 residues long. The CDR3 reads CASSPKATPYEQYF. The CDR3 coding sequence is TGTGCCAGCAGCCCCAAGGCCACCCCCTACGAGCAGTACTTC. The whole variable domain, filled in from reference TRBV7-9 and TRBJ2-7, reads DTGVSQNPRHKITKRGQNVTFRCDPISEHNRLYWYRQTLGQGPEFLTYFQNEAQLEKSRLLSDRFSAERPKGSFSTLEIQRTEQGDSAMYLCASSPKATPYEQYFGPGTRLTVT.

Turning to this clone: This clone may be a read error of a much larger clone one base away. The chain is built from TRBV5-4 and TRBJ2-1; D is unclear. The germline gives CDR1 SGHNT, CDR2 YYREEE (reference sequence). Trimming took off 4 bases at V and 0 bases at J, with 5 bases between the two ends. The CDR3 runs 13 residues. The CDR3 reads CASSDGSYNEQFF. The CDR3 region has the DNA TGTGCCAGCAGCGACGGCTCCTACAATGAGCAGTTCTTC.

The chain combines TRBV19 with TRBJ2-1; D unresolved. The V and J ends lost 3 bases and 5 bases respectively, with 26 bases between them. Germline V gene lookup returns CDR1 LNHDA and CDR2 SQIVND (reference sequence). The CDR3 is made up of 19 amino acids. The CDR3 here is CASSILRQADMIVDNEQFF. The CDR3 DNA sequence: TGTGCCAGTAGTATCCTCCGTCAGGCGGATATGATAGTGGACAATGAGCAGTTCTTC.

The chain couples TRBV28 to TRBJ2-5, with 7 positions matching TRBD2. V trimming: 2 bases; J trimming: 2 bases; junction bases outside the gene matches: 8. This CDR3 spans 16 amino acids. Germline CDR1 MDHEN, CDR2 SYDVKM. The CDR3 nucleotides are TGTGCCAGCAGTTTAACGCGGGAGAGCTTTCAAGAGACCCAGTACTTC. Translated: CASSLTRESFQETQYF. Variable domain in full (rest from reference TRBV28 and TRBJ2-5): DVKVTQSSRYLVKRTGEKVFLECVQDMDHENMFWYRQDPGLGLRLIYFSYDVKMKEKGDIPEGYSVSREKKERFSLILESASTNQTSMYLCASSLTRESFQETQYFGPGTRLLVL.

V gene TRBV19 combines with J gene TRBJ2-3; tentatively, D is TRBD1 or TRBD2 (6 bases each). CDR3 size: 15 residues. The ends were cut back, 1 base at V and 4 bases at J, with 12 bases in the middle. Germline V CDR1 and CDR2: LNHDA, SQIVND (reference sequence). CDR3 coding DNA: TGTGCCAGTAGTATAGTTCCGGGGGCGGCAGATACGCAGTATTTT. The encoded protein is CASSIVPGAADTQYF.